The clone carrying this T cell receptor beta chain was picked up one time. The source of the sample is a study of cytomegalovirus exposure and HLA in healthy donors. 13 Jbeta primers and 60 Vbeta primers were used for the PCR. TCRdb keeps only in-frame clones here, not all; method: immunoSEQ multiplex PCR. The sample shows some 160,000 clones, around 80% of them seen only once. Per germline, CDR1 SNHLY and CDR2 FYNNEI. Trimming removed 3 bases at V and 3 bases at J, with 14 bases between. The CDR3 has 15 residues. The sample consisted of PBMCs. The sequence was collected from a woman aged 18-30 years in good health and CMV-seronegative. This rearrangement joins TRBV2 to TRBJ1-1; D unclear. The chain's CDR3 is CASSDTMWYDTEAFF. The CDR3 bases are TGTGCCAGCAGTGATACTATGTGGTATGACACTGAAGCTTTCTTT.